This TCR beta chain was sequenced in a study of shared clonotypes between healthy human individuals. The CDR3 totals 16 residues. V lost 1 base and J lost 4; bases outside the gene matches: 5. Per the germline V gene, CDR1 is LGHNA and CDR2 is YSLEER. The data were produced by immunoSEQ multiplex PCR, yet TCRdb's version contains in-frame clones alone and is incomplete. The table includes millions of clones, roughly 95% detected once. Specimen: naive CD4+ T cells sorted from blood. Subset denoted: CD45RA+ positively selected. V gene TRBV4-3 combines with J gene TRBJ2-3, with 10 bases fitting TRBD1. The source is a young man in good health. CDR3 protein: CASSQAGTGVPDTQYF. Here the CDR3 DNA reads TGCGCCAGCAGCCAAGCCGGGACAGGGGTACCAGATACGCAGTATTTT.